This T cell receptor beta chain stems from a study of blood T cell repertoires in COVID-19. Repertoires were generated with immunoSEQ multiplex PCR, while TCRdb's copy carries only in-frame clones and drops some. The sample lists 150,000 to 200,000 clones, roughly 90% occurring once. The germline V gene has CDR1 DFQATT and CDR2 SNEGSKA (reference sequence). V was cut by 4 bases and J by 11 bases, with 13 bases left in between. The CDR3 runs 11 residues. The sequence was collected from a woman aged 45 to 65 with acute or convalescent COVID-19. The chain recombines TRBV20-1 with TRBJ2-3, with D perhaps TRBD2 (5 bases). The sequenced sample consisted of peripheral blood. The CDR3 sequence: CSATTRGVQYF. In DNA form, the CDR3 reads TGCAGTGCTACGACACGGGGTGTGCAGTATTTT.